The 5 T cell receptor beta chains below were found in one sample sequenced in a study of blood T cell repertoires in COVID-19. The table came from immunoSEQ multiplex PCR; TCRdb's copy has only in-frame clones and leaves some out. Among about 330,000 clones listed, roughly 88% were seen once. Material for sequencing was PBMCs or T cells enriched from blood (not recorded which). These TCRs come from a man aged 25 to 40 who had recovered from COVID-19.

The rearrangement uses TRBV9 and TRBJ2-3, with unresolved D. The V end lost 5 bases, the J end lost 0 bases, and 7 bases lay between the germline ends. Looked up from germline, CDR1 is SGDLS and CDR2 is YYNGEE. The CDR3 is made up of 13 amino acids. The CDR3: CASRSSSTDTQYF. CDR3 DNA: TGTGCCAGCAGATCGTCTAGCACAGATACGCAGTATTTT.

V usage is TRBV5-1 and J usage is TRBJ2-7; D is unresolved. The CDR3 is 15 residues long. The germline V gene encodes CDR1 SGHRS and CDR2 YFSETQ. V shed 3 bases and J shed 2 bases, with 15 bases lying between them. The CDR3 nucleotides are TGCGCCAGCAGCTCAGATTCCCTCGAGGCCTACGAGCAGTACTTC. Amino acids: CASSSDSLEAYEQYF.

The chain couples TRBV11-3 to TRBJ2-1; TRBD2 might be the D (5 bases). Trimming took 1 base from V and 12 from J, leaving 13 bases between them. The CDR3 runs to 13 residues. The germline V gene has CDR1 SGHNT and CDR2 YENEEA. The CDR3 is CASSLGLRGSQFF. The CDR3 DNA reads TGTGCCAGCAGCTTAGGCCTAAGAGGGTCGCAGTTCTTC.

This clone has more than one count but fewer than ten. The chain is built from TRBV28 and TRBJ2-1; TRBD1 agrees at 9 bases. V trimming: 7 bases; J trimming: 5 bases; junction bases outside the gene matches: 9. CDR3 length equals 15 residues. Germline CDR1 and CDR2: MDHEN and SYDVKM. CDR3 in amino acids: CASTPPDRGDNEQFF. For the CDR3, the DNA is TGTGCCAGCACCCCCCCGGACAGGGGAGACAATGAGCAGTTCTTC.

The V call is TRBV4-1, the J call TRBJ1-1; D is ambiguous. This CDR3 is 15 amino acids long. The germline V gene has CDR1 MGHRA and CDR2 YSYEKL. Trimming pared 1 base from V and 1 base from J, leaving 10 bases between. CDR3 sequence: CASSQGTLTNTEAFF. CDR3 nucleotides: TGCGCCAGCAGCCAAGGAACTCTTACGAACACTGAAGCTTTCTTT.